The 8 T cell receptor beta chains below all came from one sample that was sequenced in a study of cytomegalovirus exposure and HLA in healthy donors. The data were produced by immunoSEQ multiplex PCR, yet TCRdb's version contains in-frame clones alone and is incomplete. This sample yields fewer than 200,000 clones, of which roughly 89% are seen a single time; 4% to 5% belongs to the top ten. Sequencing was performed on PBMCs. Receptors originate from a young man in good health and CMV-seropositive.

The CDR3 bases are TGTGCCAGCAGCGTAGGAGGAAGTGTCGCGGGACTTGAGCAGTTCTTC. Translation: CASSVGGSVAGLEQFF. The chain recombines TRBV9 with TRBJ2-1; weak D call: TRBD2 (6 bases). This CDR3 region has 16 residues. Germline V gene lookup returns CDR1 SGDLS and CDR2 YYNGEE. Trimming removed 0 bases from V and 9 bases from J, with 19 bases in between.

The rearrangement uses TRBV13 and TRBJ1-1, with TRBD1 matching over 9 bases. The CDR3 loop spans 13 amino acids. V shed 5 bases and J 7 bases; nucleotides not matched to a gene: 5. Germline values: CDR1 PRHDT, CDR2 FYEKMQ (reference sequence). CDR3: CASSIGTGNEAFF. The CDR3 DNA follows: TGTGCCAGCAGCATTGGGACAGGGAATGAAGCTTTCTTT.

The chain carries TRBV4-1 and TRBJ2-7; 12 bases fit TRBD2. With 0 bases clipped from V and 3 bases from J, the junction kept 3 bases outside the gene matches. Germline V lookup: CDR1 MGHRA, CDR2 YSYEKL. The CDR3 extends over 16 amino acids. The CDR3 DNA reads TGCGCCAGCAGCCAAGACCGACTAGCGGGAGTCTACGAGCAGTACTTC. Amino acid sequence: CASSQDRLAGVYEQYF.

This chain's CDR3 is CASSLWSGSYEQYF. CDR3 sequence (DNA): TGTGCCAGCAGTTTATGGAGCGGGAGCTACGAGCAGTACTTC. The genes are TRBV27 and TRBJ2-7; 8 bases agree with TRBD2. V shed 1 base and J 3 bases; nucleotides not matched to a gene: 2. Germline-derived CDR1 and CDR2 are MNHEY and SMNVEV (reference sequence). CDR3 length: 14 residues.

V and J are TRBV5-1 and TRBJ2-1; 7 bases match TRBD2. This CDR3 has 13 amino acids. The V and J ends lost 1 base and 12 bases, in that order; junction bases with no gene match: 7. Germline V lookup: CDR1 SGHRS, CDR2 YFSETQ. CDR3 DNA sequence: TGCGCCAGCAGCTTGACCGCGGGAGTTGGGCAGTTCTTC. Its protein product is CASSLTAGVGQFF.

This sequence joins TRBV5-1 and TRBJ2-7; D call uncertain. Trimming removed 0 bases at V and 6 bases at J, with 10 bases between. Germline V gives CDR1 SGHRS, CDR2 YFSETQ. The CDR3 extends over 13 amino acids. CDR3 nucleotides: TGCGCCAGCAGCTTGGACAGACCAAGCGAGCAGTACTTC. Protein sequence: CASSLDRPSEQYF.

The chain couples TRBV5-1 to TRBJ2-7, with 7 bases aligning to TRBD2. V shed 4 bases and J 3 bases; nucleotides not matched to a gene: 10. CDR1 SGHRS and CDR2 YFSETQ come from the germline V gene. The CDR3 is made up of 15 amino acids. The CDR3 region has the DNA TGCGCCAGCAGCGAAGCACCGGGACTATACTACGAGCAGTACTTC. Translated, it gives CASSEAPGLYYEQYF.

The CDR3 nucleotides read TGTGCCAGCAGCCATCCCGGACAGGGAAACTACGAGCAGTACTTC. Its protein product is CASSHPGQGNYEQYF. V is TRBV11-3 and J is TRBJ2-7; 8 bases agree with TRBD1. Trimming took 5 bases from V and 3 from J; bases not matched to a gene: 9. Germline assignment: CDR1 SGHNT and CDR2 YENEEA. There are 15 residues in the CDR3. Full variable domain (rest looked up from reference TRBV11-3 and TRBJ2-7): EAGVVQSPRYKIIEKKQPVAFWCNPISGHNTLYWYLQNLGQGPELLIRYENEEAVDDSQLPKDRFSAERLKGVDSTLKIQPAELGDSAVYLCASSHPGQGNYEQYFGPGTRLTVT.